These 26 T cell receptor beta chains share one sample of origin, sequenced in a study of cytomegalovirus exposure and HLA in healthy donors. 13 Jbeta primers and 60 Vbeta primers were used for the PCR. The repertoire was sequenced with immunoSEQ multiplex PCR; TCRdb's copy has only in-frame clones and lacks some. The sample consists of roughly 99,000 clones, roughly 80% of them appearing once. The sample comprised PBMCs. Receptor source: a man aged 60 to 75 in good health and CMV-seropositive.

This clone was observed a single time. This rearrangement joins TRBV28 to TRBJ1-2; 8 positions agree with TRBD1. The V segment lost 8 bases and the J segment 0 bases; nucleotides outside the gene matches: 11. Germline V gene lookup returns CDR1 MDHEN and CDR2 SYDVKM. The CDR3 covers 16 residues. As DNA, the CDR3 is TGTGCCAGCGGGGGGCAGCAGGACAGGGCTAACTATGGCTACACCTTC. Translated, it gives CASGGQQDRANYGYTF.

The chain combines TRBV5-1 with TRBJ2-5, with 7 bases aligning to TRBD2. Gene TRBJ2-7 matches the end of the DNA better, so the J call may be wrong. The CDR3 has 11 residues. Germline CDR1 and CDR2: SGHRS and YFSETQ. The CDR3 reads CASRGGYEQYF. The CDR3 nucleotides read TGCGCCAGCAGGGGAGGGTACGAGCAGTACTTC.

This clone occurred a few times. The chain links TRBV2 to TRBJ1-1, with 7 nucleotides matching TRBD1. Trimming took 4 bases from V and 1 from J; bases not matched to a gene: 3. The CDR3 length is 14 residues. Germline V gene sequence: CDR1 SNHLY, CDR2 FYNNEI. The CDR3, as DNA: TGTGCCAGCAGTGCACGGACAGGGAACACTGAAGCTTTCTTT. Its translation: CASSARTGNTEAFF.

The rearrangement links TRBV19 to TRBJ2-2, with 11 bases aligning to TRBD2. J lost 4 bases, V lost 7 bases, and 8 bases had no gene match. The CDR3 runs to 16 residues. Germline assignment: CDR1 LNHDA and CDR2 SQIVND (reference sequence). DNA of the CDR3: TGTGCCAGTATCGCATTAGCGGGGGGGCTCACCGGGGAGCTGTTTTTT. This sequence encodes CASIALAGGLTGELFF.

Here the CDR3 reads CASNSPGLKKGDTQYF. The CDR3 region has the DNA TGCGCCAGCAATAGTCCGGGACTTAAGAAGGGAGATACGCAGTATTTT. The gene calls are TRBV10-2 and TRBJ2-3; D might be TRBD2 (6 bases). The CDR3 loop spans 16 amino acids. Germline CDR1 WSHSY, CDR2 SAAADI. V was shortened by 7 bases and J by 5 bases, with 22 bases between the two germline ends.

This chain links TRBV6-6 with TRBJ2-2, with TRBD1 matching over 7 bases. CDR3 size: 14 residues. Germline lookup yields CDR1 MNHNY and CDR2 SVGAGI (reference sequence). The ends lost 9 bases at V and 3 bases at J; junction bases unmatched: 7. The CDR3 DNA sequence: TGTGCCAGTTCTACGGGACAGTACACCGGGGAGCTGTTTTTT. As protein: CASSTGQYTGELFF.

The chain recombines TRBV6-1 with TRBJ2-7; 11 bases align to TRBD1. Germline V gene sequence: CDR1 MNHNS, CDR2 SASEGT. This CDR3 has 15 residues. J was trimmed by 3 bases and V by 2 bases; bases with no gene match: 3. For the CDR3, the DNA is TGTGCCAGCAGTGAACGGACAGGGGGCGGCTACGAGCAGTACTTC. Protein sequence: CASSERTGGGYEQYF.

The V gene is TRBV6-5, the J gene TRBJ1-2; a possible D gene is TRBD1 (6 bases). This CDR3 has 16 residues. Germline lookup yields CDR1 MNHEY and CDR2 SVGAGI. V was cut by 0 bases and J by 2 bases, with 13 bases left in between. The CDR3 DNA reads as TGTGCCAGCAGTTACTCGACAGGACAGCCGAACTATGGCTACACCTTC. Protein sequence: CASSYSTGQPNYGYTF.

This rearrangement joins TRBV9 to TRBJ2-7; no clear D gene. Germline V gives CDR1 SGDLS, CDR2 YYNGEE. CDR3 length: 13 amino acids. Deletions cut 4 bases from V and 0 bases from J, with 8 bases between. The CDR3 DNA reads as TGTGCCAGCAGCCCTCCCAGCTCCTACGAGCAGTACTTC. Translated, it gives CASSPPSSYEQYF.

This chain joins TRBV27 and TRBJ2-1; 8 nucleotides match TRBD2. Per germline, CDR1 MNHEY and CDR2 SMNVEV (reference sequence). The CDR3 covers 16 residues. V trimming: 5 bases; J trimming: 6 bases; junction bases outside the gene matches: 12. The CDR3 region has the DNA TGTGCCAGCAGTGGCCGACTAGCGTATCTCTCCAATGAGCAGTTCTTC. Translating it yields CASSGRLAYLSNEQFF.

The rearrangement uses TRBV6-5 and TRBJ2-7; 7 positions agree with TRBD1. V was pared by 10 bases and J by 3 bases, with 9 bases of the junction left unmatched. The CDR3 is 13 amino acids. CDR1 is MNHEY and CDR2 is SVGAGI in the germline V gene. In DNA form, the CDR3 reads TGTGCCACCACAGGGGACCCCCTCTACGAGCAGTACTTC. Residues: CATTGDPLYEQYF.

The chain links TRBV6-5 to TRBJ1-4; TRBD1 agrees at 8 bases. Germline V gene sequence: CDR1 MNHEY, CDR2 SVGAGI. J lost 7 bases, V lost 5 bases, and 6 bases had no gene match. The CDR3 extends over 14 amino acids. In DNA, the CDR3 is TGTGCCAGCAGTCCGACAGGGGATCTTGAAAAACTGTTTTTT. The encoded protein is CASSPTGDLEKLFF.

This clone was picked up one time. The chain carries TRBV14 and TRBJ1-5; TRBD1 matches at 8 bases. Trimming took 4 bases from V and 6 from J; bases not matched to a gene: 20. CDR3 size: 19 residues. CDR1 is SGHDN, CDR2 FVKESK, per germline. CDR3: CASSLNGQGFFYSSQPQHF. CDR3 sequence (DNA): TGTGCCAGCAGCCTTAACGGACAGGGATTTTTTTATTCGAGTCAGCCCCAGCATTTT.

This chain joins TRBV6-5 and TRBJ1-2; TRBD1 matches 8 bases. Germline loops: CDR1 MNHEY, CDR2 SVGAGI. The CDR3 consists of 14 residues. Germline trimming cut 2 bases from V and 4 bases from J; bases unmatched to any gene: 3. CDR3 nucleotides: TGTGCCAGCAGTTACACAGACAGGGGCTATGGCTACACCTTC. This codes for CASSYTDRGYGYTF.

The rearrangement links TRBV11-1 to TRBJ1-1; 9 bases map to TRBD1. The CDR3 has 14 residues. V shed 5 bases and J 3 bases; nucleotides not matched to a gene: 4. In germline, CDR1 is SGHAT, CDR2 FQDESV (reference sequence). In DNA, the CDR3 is TGTGCCAGCAGCCCGGGACAGGGATACACTGAAGCTTTCTTT. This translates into CASSPGQGYTEAFF.

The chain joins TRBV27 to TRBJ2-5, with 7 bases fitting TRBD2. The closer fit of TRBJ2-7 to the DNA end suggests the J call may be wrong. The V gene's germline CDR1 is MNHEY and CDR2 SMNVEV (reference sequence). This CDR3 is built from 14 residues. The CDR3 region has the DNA TGTGCCAGCAGTCCATGGGGGGGTGAATACGAGCAGTACTTC. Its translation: CASSPWGGEYEQYF.

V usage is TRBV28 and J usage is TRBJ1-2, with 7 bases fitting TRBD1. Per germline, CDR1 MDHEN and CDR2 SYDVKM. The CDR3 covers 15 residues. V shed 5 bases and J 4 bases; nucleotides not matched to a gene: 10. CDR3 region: CASSPPDRRSYGYTF. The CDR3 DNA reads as TGTGCCAGCAGTCCCCCGGACAGGAGAAGCTATGGCTACACCTTC.

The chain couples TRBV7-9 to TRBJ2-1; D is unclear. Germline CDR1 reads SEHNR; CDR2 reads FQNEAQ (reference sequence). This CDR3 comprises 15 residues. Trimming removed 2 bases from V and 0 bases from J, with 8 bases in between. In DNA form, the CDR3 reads TGTGCCAGCAGCTTAAAACTTAGCTCCTACAATGAGCAGTTCTTC. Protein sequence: CASSLKLSSYNEQFF.

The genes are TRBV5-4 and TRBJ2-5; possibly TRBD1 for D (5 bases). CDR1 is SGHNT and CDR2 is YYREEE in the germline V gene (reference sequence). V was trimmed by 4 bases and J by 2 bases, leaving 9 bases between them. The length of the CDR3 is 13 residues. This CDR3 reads CASSIRQQETQYF. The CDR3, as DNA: TGTGCCAGCAGCATCCGACAGCAAGAGACCCAGTACTTC.

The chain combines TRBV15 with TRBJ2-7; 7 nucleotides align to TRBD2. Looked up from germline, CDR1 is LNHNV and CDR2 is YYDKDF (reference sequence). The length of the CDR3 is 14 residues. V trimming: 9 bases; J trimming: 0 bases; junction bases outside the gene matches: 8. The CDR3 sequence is CATGRGSNSYEQYF. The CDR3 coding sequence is TGTGCCACGGGGAGGGGCAGTAACTCCTACGAGCAGTACTTC. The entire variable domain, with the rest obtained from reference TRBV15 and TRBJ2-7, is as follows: DAMVIQNPRYQVTQFGKPVTLSCSQTLNHNVMYWYQQKSSQAPKLLFHYYDKDFNNEADTPDNFQSRRPNTSFCFLDIRSPGLGDTAMYLCATGRGSNSYEQYFGPGTRLTVT.

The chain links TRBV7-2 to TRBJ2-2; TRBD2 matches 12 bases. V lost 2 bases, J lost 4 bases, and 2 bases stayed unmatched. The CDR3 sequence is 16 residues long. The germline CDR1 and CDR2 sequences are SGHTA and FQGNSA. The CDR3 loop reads CASSLTSGGFTGELFF. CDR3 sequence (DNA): TGTGCCAGCAGCTTAACTAGCGGGGGGTTCACCGGGGAGCTGTTTTTT.

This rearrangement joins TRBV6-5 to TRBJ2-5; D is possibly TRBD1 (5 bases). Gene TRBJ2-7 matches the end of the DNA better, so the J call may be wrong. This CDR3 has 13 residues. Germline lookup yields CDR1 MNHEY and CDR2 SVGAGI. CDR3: CASSYSGAYEQYF. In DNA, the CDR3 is TGTGCCAGCAGTTACTCAGGGGCTTACGAGCAGTACTTC.

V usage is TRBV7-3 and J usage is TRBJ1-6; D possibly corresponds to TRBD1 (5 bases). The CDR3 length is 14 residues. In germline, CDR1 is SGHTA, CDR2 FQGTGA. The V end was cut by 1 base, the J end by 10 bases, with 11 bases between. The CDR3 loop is CASSLMSGNSPLHF. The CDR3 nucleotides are TGTGCCAGCAGCTTAATGTCAGGGAACTCACCCCTCCACTTT.

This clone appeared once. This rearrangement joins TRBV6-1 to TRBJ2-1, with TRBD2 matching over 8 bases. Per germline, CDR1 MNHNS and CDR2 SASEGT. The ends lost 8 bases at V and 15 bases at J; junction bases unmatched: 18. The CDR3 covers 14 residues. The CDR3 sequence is CASLASGAGAGWFF. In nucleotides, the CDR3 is TGTGCCAGCCTCGCTTCGGGAGCGGGGGCCGGATGGTTCTTC.

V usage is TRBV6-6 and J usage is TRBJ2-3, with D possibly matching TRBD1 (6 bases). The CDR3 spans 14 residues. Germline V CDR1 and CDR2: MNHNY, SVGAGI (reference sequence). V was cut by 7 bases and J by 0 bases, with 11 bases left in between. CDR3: CASTQGSSTDTQYF. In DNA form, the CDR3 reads TGTGCCAGCACCCAGGGGTCGAGCACAGATACGCAGTATTTT.

The DNA for the CDR3 is TGTGCCTGGAGTCCAGGGGGGCAAGAGACCCAGTACTTC. Residues: CAWSPGGQETQYF. The chain links TRBV30 to TRBJ2-5; D might be TRBD1 (7 bases). The CDR3 sequence is 13 residues long. Germline V gives CDR1 GTSNPN, CDR2 SVGIG (reference sequence). The V end lost 2 bases, the J end lost 2 bases, and 9 bases lay between the germline ends.